This T cell receptor beta chain was sequenced for a study of tumor-infiltrating lymphocytes in oesophageal squamous cell carcinoma. Each CDR3 protein gets one entry after TCRdb re-called the PCR reads with MiXCR. The table lists some 10,000 distinct CDR3 sequences, under 70% of them singletons, with under 30% in the top ten. Unmatched junction bases numbered 8, after V lost 2 bases and J lost 3 bases. The CDR3 spans 16 residues. Germline assignment: CDR1 MNHNY and CDR2 SVGAGI (reference sequence). The TCR originated in a male donor with esophageal squamous cell carcinoma. The rearrangement joins TRBV6-6 to TRBJ2-3, with TRBD1 identical over 7 bases. Sequencing was carried out using esophageal tumor tissue. The DNA of the CDR3 is TGTGCCAGCAGTTACGTGTCAGGGGGTGTTACAGATACGCAGTATTTT. The encoded protein is CASSYVSGGVTDTQYF.